The 18 T cell receptor beta chains reported below all come from one sample, sequenced in a study of T cell responses to AZD1222 COVID-19 vaccine. Measured with immunoSEQ multiplex PCR; TCRdb has only the in-frame clones, and not every one. The data hold some 150,000 clones, with more than 90% observed a single time. Sample: peripheral blood, taken 28 days after the second AZD1222 dose. These receptors were taken from an adult who received the AZD1222 COVID-19 vaccine.

V usage is TRBV3-1 (or the pseudogene TRBV3-2) and J usage is TRBJ2-7; TRBD2 might be the D (7 bases). Germline V gene lookup returns CDR1 LGHDT and CDR2 YNNKEL (reference sequence). The CDR3 runs 16 residues. V lost 3 bases and J lost 1, with 16 bases in between. This CDR3 is CASSHFAGATSYEQYF. CDR3 DNA: TGTGCCAGCAGCCATTTCGCGGGGGCCACATCCTACGAGCAGTACTTC.

This clone was counted a few times. The chain is built from TRBV6-5 and TRBJ2-7, with 9 bases matching TRBD1. The CDR3 contains 15 residues. The J segment lost 9 bases and the V segment lost 1 base, leaving 10 bases of the junction unmatched. Germline V gives CDR1 MNHEY, CDR2 SVGAGI. The CDR3 region is CASSYFRDRVVGQYF. CDR3 nucleotides: TGTGCCAGCAGTTACTTCCGGGACAGGGTGGTTGGGCAGTACTTC.

The chain has TRBV6-4 and TRBJ2-7; 12 bases match TRBD2. The CDR3 has 14 amino acids. The germline CDR1 and CDR2 sequences are MRHNA and SNTAGT. The junction had 0 bases not matched to a gene; V was cut back by 0 bases and J by 6 bases. The CDR3 region has the DNA TGTGCCAGCAGTGACTCGACTAGCGGGAGCGAGCAGTACTTC. Translated, it gives CASSDSTSGSEQYF.

The chain uses TRBV12-3 or TRBV12-4 and TRBJ1-2; possibly TRBD1 for D (5 bases). The CDR3 has 13 residues. The V end was cut by 6 bases, the J end by 8 bases, with 16 bases between. The CDR3 bases are TGTGCCAGCAGCCCACAGGACTTCGGCGGCTACACCTTC. Amino acid sequence: CASSPQDFGGYTF.

The chain combines TRBV2 with TRBJ2-5; 14 bases agree with TRBD2. This CDR3 contains 16 residues. The junction had 5 bases not matched to a gene; V was cut back by 6 bases and J by 2 bases. Germline CDR1 is SNHLY and CDR2 is FYNNEI. The CDR3 protein is CASSARLAGGQETQYF. In DNA form, the CDR3 reads TGTGCCAGCAGCGCCAGACTAGCGGGGGGGCAAGAGACCCAGTACTTC.

This rearrangement joins TRBV4-1 to TRBJ1-3; D remains ambiguous. The CDR3 totals 17 residues. Looked up from germline, CDR1 is MGHRA and CDR2 is YSYEKL. V lost 0 bases and J 0 bases, leaving 12 bases between the germline ends. In DNA form, the CDR3 reads TGCGCCAGCAGCCAAGATAGGCGGGCCCACTCTGGAAACACCATATATTTT. Amino acids: CASSQDRRAHSGNTIYF.

This chain joins TRBV5-4 and TRBJ2-7; D gene ambiguous. Germline-derived CDR1 and CDR2 are SGHNT and YYREEE (reference sequence). The CDR3 runs to 12 residues. V lost 2 bases and J 6 bases, leaving 9 bases between the germline ends. The DNA of the CDR3 is TGTGCCAGCAGCTTATTCGGATTCGAGCAGTACTTC. Translating gives CASSLFGFEQYF.

The CDR3 reads CASSGREDEQYF. The CDR3 DNA follows: TGTGCCAGCAGTGGCCGGGAGGACGAGCAGTACTTC. The rearrangement links TRBV12-3 or TRBV12-4 to TRBJ2-7; 7 bases align to TRBD2. Unmatched junction bases numbered 3, after V lost 5 bases and J lost 5 bases. This CDR3 has 12 amino acids.

In DNA form, the CDR3 reads TGCGCCAGCAGCTTGGGTGGGAACATTCAGTACTTC. Its translation: CASSLGGNIQYF. V gene TRBV5-1 combines with J gene TRBJ2-4; D not resolved. CDR1 is SGHRS and CDR2 is YFSETQ in the germline V gene. The CDR3 loop spans 12 amino acids. Trimming removed 0 bases at V and 7 bases at J, with 5 bases between.

This sequence joins TRBV27 and TRBJ2-7, with D tentatively TRBD1 or TRBD2 (5 bases each). Germline V lookup: CDR1 MNHEY, CDR2 SMNVEV (reference sequence). The CDR3 is 13 amino acids. V was pared by 6 bases and J by 4 bases, with 13 bases between. CDR3 protein: CASRSPGGYEQYF. For the CDR3, the DNA is TGTGCCAGCAGAAGTCCTGGGGGATACGAGCAGTACTTC.

This rearrangement joins TRBV3-1 (or the pseudogene TRBV3-2) to TRBJ2-1; D gene uncertain. CDR1 is LGHDT and CDR2 is YNNKEL in the germline V gene (reference sequence). The V end lost 5 bases, the J end lost 5 bases, and 10 bases lay between the germline ends. The CDR3 sequence is 13 residues long. The CDR3 DNA follows: TGTGCCAGCAGCTTCTGGAGCGACAATGAGCAGTTCTTC. As protein: CASSFWSDNEQFF.

A single count supports this clone. This chain links TRBV7-9 with TRBJ2-2; a weak D match, TRBD1 (5 bases). Germline CDR1 and CDR2: SEHNR and FQNEAQ (reference sequence). V shed 5 bases and J shed 7 bases, with 14 bases lying between them. This CDR3 is 14 amino acids long. For the CDR3, the DNA is TGTGCCAGCAGCCTACAGGCAGCAGGCGGGGAGCTGTTTTTT. Residues: CASSLQAAGGELFF.

The chain uses TRBV7-9 and TRBJ1-6; no clear D. V lost 8 bases and J lost 6, with 14 bases in between. The CDR3 extends over 14 amino acids. Germline loops: CDR1 SEHNR, CDR2 FQNEAQ (reference sequence). The CDR3 region has the DNA TGTGCCAGCGCGGGGAATAGCGGTAATTCACCCCTCCACTTT. Translated: CASAGNSGNSPLHF.

J is TRBJ2-7 and V is TRBV7-9; the D gene is possibly TRBD2 (6 bases). The length of the CDR3 is 16 residues. V was cut by 5 bases and J by 6 bases, with 23 bases left in between. CDR1 is SEHNR and CDR2 is FQNEAQ in the germline V gene (reference sequence). CDR3 residues: CASSPHSGTRASEQYF. The CDR3 region has the DNA TGTGCCAGCAGCCCCCACTCCGGGACTCGAGCTAGCGAGCAGTACTTC.

The chain has TRBV27 and TRBJ2-1; D is uncertain. This CDR3 comprises 14 residues. Germline V gene lookup returns CDR1 MNHEY and CDR2 SMNVEV (reference sequence). Trimming left V 2 bases short and J 7 bases short, with 12 bases between. CDR3 amino acids: CASSLTKWFNEQFF. The CDR3 nucleotides are TGTGCCAGCAGTTTAACTAAGTGGTTTAATGAGCAGTTCTTC.

The V and J genes are TRBV30 and TRBJ1-1; D unclear. This CDR3 has 13 amino acids. The germline V gene encodes CDR1 GTSNPN and CDR2 SVGIG (reference sequence). V lost 6 bases and J 1 base, leaving 12 bases between the germline ends. Here the CDR3 DNA reads TGTGCCTGTAGCTTTTCCGGGAACACTGAAGCTTTCTTT. Translation: CACSFSGNTEAFF.

The chain combines TRBV28 with TRBJ2-1; 7 bases align to TRBD2. Germline loops: CDR1 MDHEN, CDR2 SYDVKM. This CDR3 comprises 15 residues. The ends lost 5 bases at V and 4 bases at J; junction bases unmatched: 8. CDR3 DNA sequence: TGTGCCAGCAGTACTAGGCGGGAGATTTACAATGAGCAGTTCTTC. This codes for CASSTRREIYNEQFF.

V gene TRBV27 combines with J gene TRBJ2-2; D may match TRBD1 or TRBD2 (6 bases each). V shed 3 bases and J shed 7 bases, with 24 bases lying between them. Germline V gives CDR1 MNHEY, CDR2 SMNVEV (reference sequence). The CDR3 spans 18 residues. The chain's CDR3 is CASSFRYQGGGQHGELFF. CDR3 sequence (DNA): TGTGCCAGCAGTTTTCGCTATCAGGGTGGGGGGCAGCACGGGGAGCTGTTTTTT.